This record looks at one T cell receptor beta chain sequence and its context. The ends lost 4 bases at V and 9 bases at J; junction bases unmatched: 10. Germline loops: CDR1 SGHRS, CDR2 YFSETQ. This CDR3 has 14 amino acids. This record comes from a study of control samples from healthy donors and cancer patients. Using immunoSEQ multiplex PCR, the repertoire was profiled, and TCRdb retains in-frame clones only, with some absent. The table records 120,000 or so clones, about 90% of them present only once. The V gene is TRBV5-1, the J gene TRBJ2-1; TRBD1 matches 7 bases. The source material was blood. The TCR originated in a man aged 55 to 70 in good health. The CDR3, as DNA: TGCGCCAGCAGCCCCCGGGACAGCCTCCGTGAGCAGTTCTTC. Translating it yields CASSPRDSLREQFF.